The 16 T cell receptor beta chains below come from one sample, sequenced in a study of PD-1 blockade in classical Hodgkin lymphoma. The time point denotes: cycle 4 day 1 (C4D1), after about 6 weeks of nivolumab. Every patient experienced relapse after autologous stem cell transplantation, and brentuximab vedotin exposure varied. Only in-frame clones appear in the TCRdb table, and some are missing; sequencing was by immunoSEQ multiplex PCR. Altogether roughly 100,000 clones are present, around 78% being singletons, with the ten largest covering approximately 9%. The sample in question was peripheral blood mononuclear cells (PBMCs), obtained before the fourth cycle of nivolumab. These TCRs come from a human donor with classical Hodgkin lymphoma.

The chain employs TRBV6-1 and TRBJ2-7; D might be TRBD1 or TRBD2, each matching 6 bases. Per the germline V gene, CDR1 is MNHNS and CDR2 is SASEGT. The CDR3 consists of 14 residues. Trimming left V 6 bases short and J 1 base short, with 13 bases between. The CDR3 bases are TGTGCCAGCAGATCGACAGGAGGGTCCTACGAGCAGTACTTC. Amino acids: CASRSTGGSYEQYF.

V and J are TRBV19 and TRBJ1-5; 7 bases map to TRBD1. Trimming cost V 7 bases and J 7 bases; bases outside gene matches: 10. The CDR3 extends over 14 amino acids. Germline CDR1 LNHDA, CDR2 SQIVND (reference sequence). DNA for the CDR3: TGTGCCAGTACCAAGACAGGGCGGGAGCAGCCCCAGCATTTT. Protein product: CASTKTGREQPQHF. The full variable domain, rest sourced from reference TRBV19 and TRBJ1-5, is DGGITQSPKYLFRKEGQNVTLSCEQNLNHDAMYWYRQDPGQGLRLIYYSQIVNDFQKGDIAEGYSVSREKKESFPLTVTSAQKNPTAFYLCASTKTGREQPQHFGDGTRLSIL.

A few counts support this clone. The J gene is TRBJ1-5, the V gene TRBV30; D gene ambiguous. CDR3 length: 13 amino acids. The germline V gene encodes CDR1 GTSNPN and CDR2 SVGIG (reference sequence). Trimming shortened V by 1 base and J by 4 bases, and 8 bases separated the two germline ends. The CDR3 DNA reads as TGTGCCTGGAGTGCGGAAGGTAATCAGCCCCAGCATTTT. Amino acid sequence: CAWSAEGNQPQHF.

This clone was picked up a small number of times. This chain links TRBV10-3 with TRBJ1-6; D is undetermined. The V gene's germline CDR1 is ENHRY and CDR2 SYGVKD. Trimming took off 3 bases at V and 7 bases at J, with 7 bases between the two ends. The CDR3 extends over 13 amino acids. CDR3 sequence: CAISELTNSPLHF. CDR3 nucleotide sequence: TGTGCCATCAGTGAATTGACCAATTCACCCCTCCACTTT.

The chain employs TRBV6-6 and TRBJ1-2; D unresolved. V dropped 4 bases and J dropped 4 bases, with 10 bases sitting between them. CDR1 is MNHNY and CDR2 is SVGAGI in the germline V gene (reference sequence). The CDR3 has 13 amino acids. The CDR3 bases are TGTGCCAGCAGTTTAGAGGAGTCCTATGGCTACACCTTC. It codes for CASSLEESYGYTF.

This clone turned up a few times. V gene TRBV2 combines with J gene TRBJ2-6; D gene unclear. The CDR3 extends over 14 amino acids. The germline gives CDR1 SNHLY, CDR2 FYNNEI. Trimming removed 5 bases at V and 0 bases at J, with 5 bases between. CDR3 coding DNA: TGTGCCAGCAGTAGGCCCTCTGGGGCCAACGTCCTGACTTTC. This translates into CASSRPSGANVLTF.

CDR3 amino acids: CASSLGGSGKNNEQFF. CDR3 coding DNA: TGTGCCAGCAGCTTAGGTGGTAGCGGGAAGAACAATGAGCAGTTCTTC. V usage is TRBV7-2 and J usage is TRBJ2-1; 8 bases align to TRBD2. The CDR3 has 16 residues. Per the germline V gene, CDR1 is SGHTA and CDR2 is FQGNSA. Trimming at V came to 1 base and at J to 5 bases, leaving 7 bases not matched to a gene. The whole variable domain, filled in from reference TRBV7-2 and TRBJ2-1, reads GAGVSQSPSNKVTEKGKDVELRCDPISGHTALYWYRQSLGQGLEFLIYFQGNSAPDKSGLPSDRFSAERTGGSVSTLTIQRTQQEDSAVYLCASSLGGSGKNNEQFFGPGTRLTVL.

The chain carries TRBV11-2 and TRBJ2-5, with D perhaps TRBD2 (5 bases). The CDR3 covers 15 residues. Germline V lookup: CDR1 SGHAT, CDR2 FQNNGV. V lost 5 bases and J 5 bases, leaving 18 bases between the germline ends. The CDR3 protein is CASSPERRRVETQYF. The CDR3 region has the DNA TGTGCCAGCAGCCCGGAGCGGCGAAGGGTGGAGACCCAGTACTTC.

For the CDR3, the DNA is TGTGCCAGCAGTGCCTTACTAGCGGGGGCAGAGACCCAGTACTTC. This encodes CASSALLAGAETQYF. V gene TRBV2 combines with J gene TRBJ2-5, with 11 bases that match TRBD2. The CDR3 totals 15 residues. CDR1 is SNHLY and CDR2 is FYNNEI in the germline V gene. V lost 4 bases and J lost 4; bases outside the gene matches: 5.

J is TRBJ1-1 and V is TRBV2; D may be TRBD1 (6 bases). V was trimmed by 1 base and J by 5 bases, leaving 11 bases between them. The CDR3 length is 14 residues. The germline CDR1 and CDR2 sequences are SNHLY and FYNNEI. The CDR3 here is CASSEGGGGTEAFF. The CDR3 DNA is TGTGCCAGCAGTGAAGGAGGGGGAGGTACTGAAGCTTTCTTT.

The CDR3 loop reads CASIAEQGNYGYTF. CDR3 DNA sequence: TGTGCCAGTATAGCTGAACAGGGAAACTATGGCTACACCTTC. V usage is TRBV19 and J usage is TRBJ1-2; D is possibly TRBD1 (6 bases). V was clipped by 7 bases and J by 2 bases, with 14 bases between them. The CDR3 extends over 14 amino acids. The germline CDR1 and CDR2 sequences are LNHDA and SQIVND (reference sequence).

The gene calls are TRBV4-1 and TRBJ2-7; D assignment may be TRBD1 or TRBD2 (5 bases each). Looked up from germline, CDR1 is MGHRA and CDR2 is YSYEKL. V was shortened by 0 bases and J by 2 bases, with 17 bases between the two germline ends. The CDR3 covers 17 residues. The CDR3 here is CASSQDQVYRGTYEQYF. The CDR3 DNA is TGCGCCAGCAGCCAAGATCAGGTTTACCGGGGCACCTACGAGCAGTACTTC.

The chain uses TRBV27 and TRBJ2-7; D remains unclear. The CDR3 covers 15 residues. Trimming pared 2 bases from V and 7 bases from J, leaving 18 bases between. Germline CDR1 and CDR2: MNHEY and SMNVEV (reference sequence). CDR3 residues: CASSLNPGPQREQYF. The CDR3 DNA is TGTGCCAGCAGTTTAAACCCCGGGCCCCAGAGGGAGCAGTACTTC.

The rearrangement uses TRBV28 and TRBJ1-4, with 7 bases identical to TRBD1. Trimming took 1 base from V and 7 from J; bases not matched to a gene: 9. The CDR3 is made up of 16 amino acids. Per the germline V gene, CDR1 is MDHEN and CDR2 is SYDVKM. The CDR3: CASSLSGQAAAEKLFF. The CDR3 DNA reads TGTGCCAGCAGTTTATCCGGACAGGCGGCTGCTGAAAAACTGTTTTTT.

The chain carries TRBV7-9 and TRBJ2-1; 9 nucleotides align to TRBD1. The trim removed 5 bases at V and 0 bases at J, leaving 5 bases unmatched. CDR1 and CDR2 (germline): SEHNR, FQNEAQ (reference sequence). CDR3 length: 16 residues. This CDR3 is CASSPGTGSSYNEQFF. CDR3 nucleotide sequence: TGTGCCAGCAGCCCCGGGACAGGGTCCTCCTACAATGAGCAGTTCTTC.

V is TRBV4-2 and J is TRBJ2-5; D is undetermined. This CDR3 has 15 amino acids. Germline V lookup: CDR1 LGHNA, CDR2 YNFKEQ. Trimming pared 0 bases from V and 5 bases from J, leaving 13 bases between. CDR3 sequence: CASSQDLAPRETQYF. The CDR3 region has the DNA TGTGCCAGCAGCCAAGATCTGGCTCCGAGGGAGACCCAGTACTTC.